Listed below are T cell receptor beta chains from one sample, sequenced in a study of T-cell memory formation after mild COVID-19. MiXCR, applied by TCRdb to the 5' RACE reads, yields one record per CDR3 protein. The sample records 190,000 or so distinct CDR3 sequences, roughly a fifth being singletons. What was sequenced was PBMCs or a T cell subset sorted from them (not recorded which). Source of these receptors: an adult woman who had mild COVID-19 (a few samples of this study predate the infection). Cell type and time point are not known. The CDR3 runs from the conserved cysteine through the conserved F or W. D genes are given only for firm matches. Clone size, where shown, is once, few, many, or a class for clones that have expanded.

cdr3_nt cdr3_aa clone_size j_call d_call v_call
TGTGCCGGGGGCAGAGTACTCACAGATACGCAGTATTTT CAGGRVLTDTQYF many TRBJ2-3 . TRBV7-9
TGTGCCAGCCACGATGGACCGGGACAAATGGCTGAAGCTTTCTTT CASHDGPGQMAEAFF many TRBJ1-1 . TRBV6-6
TGTGCCAGCTCACCGCCAGGGGGCTATGGCTACACCTTC CASSPPGGYGYTF . TRBJ1-2 TRBD1 TRBV18
TGTGCCAGCAGCTACAGGAATAGCAATCAGCCCCAGCATTTT CASSYRNSNQPQHF few TRBJ1-5 . TRBV3-1
TGCAGCGTTGAAGATCCTGGCGGTGGGACTAGCGGGGAGCCAGGGATCCCAGATACGCAGTATTTT CSVEDPGGGTSGEPGIPDTQYF few TRBJ2-3 TRBD2 TRBV29-1
TGTGCCAGCAGTCCAATAGCGGGGTCAGCCAAAAACATTCAGTACTTC CASSPIAGSAKNIQYF few TRBJ2-4 TRBD2 TRBV12-3/TRBV12-4
TGCAGCGCGCAAGCGGAAGGCTACACCTTC CSAQAEGYTF . TRBJ1-2 . TRBV29-1
TGCAGCGTTGAGACGGACAGAAACCCCTACGAGCAGTACTTC CSVETDRNPYEQYF once TRBJ2-7 . TRBV29-1
TGTGCCAGCAGTTATATCCTTGGGGGGGGCCAAGATACGCAGTATTTT CASSYILGGGQDTQYF few TRBJ2-3 . TRBV7-8
TGTGCCACCAGTGATTTGTCGGCGGGGGTTCTGGATGAGCAGTTCTTC CATSDLSAGVLDEQFF . TRBJ2-1 TRBD2 TRBV24-1
TGTGCCACCCGAAAAGTATGCTCAGATACGCAGTATTTT CATRKVCSDTQYF . TRBJ2-3 . TRBV24-1
TGTGCCAGCAGTTGGGACAGGGTTTCCGAGCAGTACTTC CASSWDRVSEQYF . TRBJ2-7 TRBD1 TRBV27
TGTGCCAGCAGCTCAGGGCCCGACAATGAGCAGTTCTTC CASSSGPDNEQFF . TRBJ2-1 . TRBV5-6
TGTGCCAGCAGCGTAGAGGGGGGAGGCAGCACAGATACGCAGTATTTT CASSVEGGGSTDTQYF . TRBJ2-3 . TRBV9
TGTGCCAGCAGCTTAAGTTGGGCAGGCACTGAAGCTTTCTTT CASSLSWAGTEAFF . TRBJ1-1 . TRBV7-9
TGCGCCAGCAGCTTTGGACAGGGAGGGCCATATAGCAATCAGCCCCAGCATTTT CASSFGQGGPYSNQPQHF . TRBJ1-5 TRBD1 TRBV5-1
TGTGCCAGCAGCTTAGAGGCGCGGGGGTCCTCCTACAATGAGCAGTTCTTC CASSLEARGSSYNEQFF few TRBJ2-1 TRBD2 TRBV7-6
TGTGCCAGCAGCTTGGGGCTAGCGGGGGGGCTACTTGGAGATACGCAGTATTTT CASSLGLAGGLLGDTQYF . TRBJ2-3 TRBD2 TRBV11-3
TGTGCCAGCAGTTTCCCTGGGGGGACAGGGGGGACCGGGGAGCTGTTTTTT CASSFPGGTGGTGELFF . TRBJ2-2 TRBD1 TRBV12-3/TRBV12-4
TGCGCCAGCAGCTTACAGGGAGGCAATGAGCAGTTCTTC CASSLQGGNEQFF many TRBJ2-1 . TRBV5-1
TGCAGCGTTGAAATCAATGAGCAGTTCTTC CSVEINEQFF . TRBJ2-1 . TRBV29-1
TGTGCCAGCAGCCCCGTTTCTGGGACAGCCCACACTGAAGCTTTCTTT CASSPVSGTAHTEAFF many TRBJ1-1 TRBD1 TRBV7-9
TGCAGTGCTAGAGATTTCGGACAGGCTACCTACGAGCAGTACTTC CSARDFGQATYEQYF . TRBJ2-7 TRBD1 TRBV20-1
TGTGCCACCAGCAGAGATGAGATGGCGGAGACCGGGGAGCTGTTTTTT CATSRDEMAETGELFF . TRBJ2-2 . TRBV15
TGCGCCAGCAGCTTAGGGGGTTTGGAGGAGACCCAGTACTTC CASSLGGLEETQYF many TRBJ2-5 . TRBV5-1
TGTGCCAGCAGTATATTGAGGGGAGGCTACAATGAGCAGTTCTTC CASSILRGGYNEQFF . TRBJ2-1 . TRBV12-3/TRBV12-4
TGTGCCAGCAGTTTCGGCTCCTTGGGCTACGAGCAGTACTTC CASSFGSLGYEQYF few TRBJ2-7 . TRBV27
TGTGCCAGCAGGCCCGAATTGAACACTGAAGCTTTCTTT CASRPELNTEAFF . TRBJ1-1 . TRBV7-6
TGCAGTGCTAGAACGGACAGGGGAGGCAGGGTAACCTACGAGCAGTACTTC CSARTDRGGRVTYEQYF few TRBJ2-7 TRBD1 TRBV20-1
TGCGCCAGCAGCCAAGAAGACGGCCAGGGCGAGCAGTACTTC CASSQEDGQGEQYF . TRBJ2-7 . TRBV4-3
TGTGCCAGCAGACCTCGGACCCTGTCGGGCGAGCAGTACTTC CASRPRTLSGEQYF . TRBJ2-7 . TRBV12-3/TRBV12-4
TGTGCCTGGAGTGGGGGGGGCTATGGCTACACCTTC CAWSGGGYGYTF . TRBJ1-2 . TRBV30
TGTGCCTTCAGCTTGACAGGGAGAAGCTACGAGCAGTACTTC CAFSLTGRSYEQYF . TRBJ2-7 TRBD1 TRBV7-9
TGTGCCACCAGCAGGGATAAAGACAGGGGGCAGTACGAGCAGTACTTC CATSRDKDRGQYEQYF . TRBJ2-7 TRBD1 TRBV15
TGTGCCAGCAGTTCCAGACAGGGGGCGAACAATGAGCAGTTCTTC CASSSRQGANNEQFF few TRBJ2-1 TRBD1 TRBV28
TGTGCCAGCAGCGCGGACAGGGTGCGGGAGCAGTACTTC CASSADRVREQYF medium-sized TRBJ2-7 TRBD1 TRBV5-6
TGTGCCAGCAGTGGGTCAGGGGCCCACACCGGGGAGCTGTTTTTT CASSGSGAHTGELFF few TRBJ2-2 . TRBV25-1
TGTGCCAGCAGCTTGGACAGGGAGTTTTTGGGCGGCTACACCTTC CASSLDREFLGGYTF . TRBJ1-2 . TRBV5-6
TGTGCCACCAGCAGAGATCCAACGGAGGGGCGAGAGACCCAGTACTTC CATSRDPTEGRETQYF . TRBJ2-5 . TRBV15
TGTGCCAGCAGCTTTGCCCAGGGGGCTTACTATGGCTACACCTTC CASSFAQGAYYGYTF . TRBJ1-2 TRBD1 TRBV5-4
TGCAGTGCTAGGGACAGGGAAGGGACTGAAGCTTTCTTT CSARDREGTEAFF . TRBJ1-1 TRBD1 TRBV20-1